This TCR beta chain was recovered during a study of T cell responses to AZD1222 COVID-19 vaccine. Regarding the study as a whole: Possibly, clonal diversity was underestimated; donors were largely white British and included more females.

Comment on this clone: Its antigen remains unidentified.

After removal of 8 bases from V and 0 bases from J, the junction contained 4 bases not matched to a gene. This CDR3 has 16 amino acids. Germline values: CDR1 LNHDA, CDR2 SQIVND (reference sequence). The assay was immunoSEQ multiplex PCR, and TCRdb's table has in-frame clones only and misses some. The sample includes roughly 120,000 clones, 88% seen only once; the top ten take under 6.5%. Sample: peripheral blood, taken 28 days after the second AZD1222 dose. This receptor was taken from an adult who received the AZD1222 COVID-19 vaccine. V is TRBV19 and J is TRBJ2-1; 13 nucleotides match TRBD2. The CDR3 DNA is TGTGCCAGTCGGACTAGCGGGGGATACTCCTACAATGAGCAGTTCTTC. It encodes CASRTSGGYSYNEQFF.